The clone carrying this T cell receptor beta chain was seen only a few times. Germline CDR1 reads SGHNT; CDR2 reads YENEEA. V lost 5 bases and J lost 6, with 10 bases in between. The CDR3 is 13 amino acids. The sample comes from a study of T cells after yellow fever vaccination. TCRdb used MiXCR to reprocess the 5' RACE reads, holding one entry per CDR3 protein. This sample has 100,000 to 150,000 distinct CDR3 sequences; about 8.8% occur once, and the top ten carry almost 40%. Sequenced here: CD8+ T cells sorted from PBMCs, sampled on the day of the yellow fever booster vaccination. The V call is TRBV11-3, the J call TRBJ2-2, with D uncertain. This receptor was taken from a young man who received the YFV17D yellow fever vaccine. The CDR3 region has the DNA TGTGCCAGCAGCGCTCGAAATTCCGGGGAGCTGTTTTTT. Residues: CASSARNSGELFF.